This T cell receptor beta chain was documented in a study of shared clonotypes between healthy human individuals. Naive CD8 cells lacked CD45RO and underwent positive selection for CCR7, leaving out terminally differentiated effector memory CD45RA+ cells. With V trimmed by 3 bases and J by 4 bases, 6 bases remained unmatched. The CDR3 length is 14 residues. CDR1 is SGDLS and CDR2 is YYNGEE in the germline V gene. Produced via immunoSEQ multiplex PCR; TCRdb's table is partial and in-frame only. The profile shows around 1.9 million clones, about 93% of them singletons. Material for sequencing was naive CD8+ T cells from PBMCs. This clonotype was obtained from a man aged 18 to 35 in good health. Some clones in this sample may be carry-over from other donors' samples. V is TRBV9 and J is TRBJ1-2; TRBD1 matches at 7 bases. CDR3 sequence (DNA): TGTGCCAGCAGCGGTTTACAGGGGATCTATGGCTACACCTTC. Translated, it gives CASSGLQGIYGYTF. Full variable domain (rest looked up from reference TRBV9 and TRBJ1-2): DSGVTQTPKHLITATGQRVTLRCSPRSGDLSVYWYQQSLDQGLQFLIQYYNGEERAKGNILERFSAQQFPDLHSELNLSSLELGDSALYFCASSGLQGIYGYTFGSGTRLTVV.